This T cell receptor beta chain is drawn from a study of OX40 agonist ivuxolimab in advanced cancers. Study at large: Enrollees could have had prior anti-PD-1, anti-PD-L1 or anti-CTLA-4 therapy, which approximately 38% had received. Points from the study as a whole: Still undetermined is the antigen specificity of the expanded peripheral T cells.

The J segment lost 4 bases and the V segment lost 2 bases, leaving 6 bases of the junction unmatched. Germline CDR1 is SEHNR and CDR2 is FQNEAQ (reference sequence). This CDR3 contains 15 residues. TCRdb's table, derived via immunoSEQ multiplex PCR, lists solely in-frame clones and lacks some. The sample consists of 86,000 or so clones, almost 95% of them appearing once. This clone was counted a single time. Its antigen is unknown. The source of this sequence is an adult with an advanced solid tumor such as melanoma, head and neck, liver or kidney cancer. The gene calls are TRBV7-9 and TRBJ2-5, with TRBD2 identical over 8 bases. The sample was CD4+ or CD8+ T cells sorted from blood, taken in a trial of the OX40 agonist ivuxolimab. The CDR3 sequence is CASSLNGLALETQYF. The CDR3 DNA is TGTGCCAGCAGCTTAAACGGACTAGCCTTAGAGACCCAGTACTTC.